The entry below describes one T cell receptor (beta chain). TCRdb's copy holds only in-frame clones and misses some; the assay was immunoSEQ multiplex PCR. The data contain approximately 300,000 clones, 86% of them seen just once; the ten biggest clones take up about 10%. The sample is drawn from a study of blood T cell repertoires in COVID-19. Study at large: Donors in the United States, Italy and Spain gave samples during acute or convalescent COVID-19.

Between the trimmed V and J ends, which lost 2 bases and 0 bases, there was a span of 8 bases. The CDR3 runs to 15 residues. The germline gives CDR1 SGHNT, CDR2 YYREEE (reference sequence). Symptom resolution, clearance, or two negative PCRs marked the recovered donors of Cohort 3. Sample: PBMCs or T cells enriched from blood (not recorded which). The sequence was obtained from a young woman who had recovered from COVID-19. The V gene is TRBV5-4, the J gene TRBJ1-4; D call uncertain. The CDR3 DNA sequence: TGTGCCAGCAGCTTTAACACCGCAACTAATGAAAAACTGTTTTTT. It translates to CASSFNTATNEKLFF.